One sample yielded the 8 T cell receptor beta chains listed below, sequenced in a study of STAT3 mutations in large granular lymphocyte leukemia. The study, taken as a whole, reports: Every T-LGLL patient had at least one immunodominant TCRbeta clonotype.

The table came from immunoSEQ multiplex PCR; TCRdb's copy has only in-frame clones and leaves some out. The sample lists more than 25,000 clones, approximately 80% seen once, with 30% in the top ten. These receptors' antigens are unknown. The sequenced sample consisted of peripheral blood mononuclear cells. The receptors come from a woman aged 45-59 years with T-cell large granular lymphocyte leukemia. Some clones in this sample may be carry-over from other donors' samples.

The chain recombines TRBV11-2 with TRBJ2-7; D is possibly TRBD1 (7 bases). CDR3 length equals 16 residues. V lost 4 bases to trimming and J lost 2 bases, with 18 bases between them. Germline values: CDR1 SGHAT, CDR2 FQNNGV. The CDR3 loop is CASSSGGPPAAYEQYF. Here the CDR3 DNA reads TGTGCCAGCAGCTCAGGGGGGCCCCCAGCCGCCTACGAGCAGTACTTC.

CDR3 residues: CSATGNTEAFF. CDR3 in DNA: TGCAGCGCCACGGGGAACACTGAAGCTTTCTTT. The rearrangement links TRBV29-1 to TRBJ1-1; D is unresolved. The V end was cut by 7 bases, the J end by 1 base, with 7 bases between. The CDR3 loop spans 11 amino acids. Germline V gives CDR1 SQVTM, CDR2 ANQGSEA.

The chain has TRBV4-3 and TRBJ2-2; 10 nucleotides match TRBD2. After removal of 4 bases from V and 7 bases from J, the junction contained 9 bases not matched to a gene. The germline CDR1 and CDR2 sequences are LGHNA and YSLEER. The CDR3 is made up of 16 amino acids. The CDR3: CASSPGGLAGVGELFF. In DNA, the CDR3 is TGCGCCAGCAGCCCAGGAGGCCTAGCGGGAGTCGGGGAGCTGTTTTTT.

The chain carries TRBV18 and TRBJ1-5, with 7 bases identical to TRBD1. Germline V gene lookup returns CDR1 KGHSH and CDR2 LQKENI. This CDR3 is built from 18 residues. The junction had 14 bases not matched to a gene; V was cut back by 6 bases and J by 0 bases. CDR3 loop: CASSLKAGTDGSNQPQHF. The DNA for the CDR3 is TGTGCCAGCTCCCTCAAAGCCGGGACAGATGGTAGCAATCAGCCCCAGCATTTT.

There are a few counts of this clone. The CDR3 loop reads CASSRIRIGRTEAFF. CDR3 DNA sequence: TGTGCCAGCAGTCGAATACGGATAGGGAGAACTGAAGCTTTCTTT. V and J are TRBV28 and TRBJ1-1; D unresolved. CDR1 is MDHEN, CDR2 SYDVKM, per germline. V dropped 5 bases and J dropped 5 bases, with 18 bases sitting between them. The CDR3 loop spans 15 amino acids.

CDR3 protein: CASSSPGGGYGYTF. CDR3 bases: TGTGCCAGCAGCTCTCCGGGGGGAGGCTATGGCTACACCTTC. The chain uses TRBV5-5 and TRBJ1-2, with D perhaps TRBD1 (5 bases). V was shortened by 3 bases and J by 4 bases, with 13 bases between the two germline ends. This CDR3 comprises 14 residues. Germline-derived CDR1 and CDR2 are SGHKS and YYEKEE (reference sequence).

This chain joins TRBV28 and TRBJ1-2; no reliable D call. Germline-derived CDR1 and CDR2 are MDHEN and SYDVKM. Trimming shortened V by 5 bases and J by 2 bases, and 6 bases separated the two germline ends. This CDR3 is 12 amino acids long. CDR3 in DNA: TGTGCCAGCAGTCCGGACAACTATGGCTACACCTTC. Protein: CASSPDNYGYTF.

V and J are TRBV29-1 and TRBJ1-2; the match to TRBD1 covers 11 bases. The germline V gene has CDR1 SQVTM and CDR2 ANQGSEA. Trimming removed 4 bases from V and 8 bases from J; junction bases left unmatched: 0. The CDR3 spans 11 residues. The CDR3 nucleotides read TGCAGCGTTGGGACAGGGGGCGGCTACACCTTC. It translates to CSVGTGGGYTF.